The next 32 T cell receptor beta chains were all read from a single sample in a study of shared clonotypes between healthy human individuals (TCRdb year 2020). Libraries were prepared through the immunoSEQ multiplex PCR assay. TCRdb carries this immuneACCESS record with in-frame sequences only. Its versions omit some clonotypes, under half of them owing to an unresolved V gene in the studies checked, with the rest unexplained. Counted in this sample were hundreds of thousands of clones; roughly three quarters of them appeared once. About 13% of the sample rests with the top ten. Sequenced: PBMCs. These receptors originate from a woman in her thirties or forties in good health. Some clones in this sample may be carry-over from other donors' samples.

The chain has TRBV5-1 and TRBJ2-7, with D unclear. CDR1 and CDR2 (germline): SGHRS, YFSETQ. V lost 4 bases, J lost 2 bases, and 13 bases lay in between. The CDR3 is 14 amino acids. The CDR3 bases are TGCGCCAGCAGCCCAGCCTTGTTGGCCTACGAGCAGTACTTC. Its protein product is CASSPALLAYEQYF.

Notes on this clone: This could be a read error, since a much larger clone is one nucleotide away. This rearrangement joins TRBV2 to TRBJ2-1, with D uncertain. Germline CDR1 is SNHLY and CDR2 is FYNNEI. The CDR3 length is 13 residues. The CDR3 region has the DNA TGTGCCAGCAGTGAGGGATCCTACAATAAGCAGTTCTTC. Protein sequence: CASSEGSYNKQFF. Full variable domain (rest looked up from reference TRBV2 and TRBJ2-1): EPEVTQTPSHQVTQMGQEVILRCVPISNHLYFYWYRQILGQKVEFLVSFYNNEISEKSEIFDDQFSVERPDGSNFTLKIRSTKLEDSAMYFCASSEGSYNKQFFGPGTRLTVL.

CDR3 DNA sequence: TGTGCCAGCAGCCCGGAGACAGGGCGGTTGCGGATTCTCTCCTACGAGCAGTACTTC. This translates into CASSPETGRLRILSYEQYF. The gene calls are TRBV27 and TRBJ2-7, with 7 bases lining up with TRBD1. There are 19 residues in the CDR3. V lost 6 bases, J lost 0 bases, and 20 bases stayed unmatched. Germline CDR1 and CDR2: MNHEY and SMNVEV (reference sequence).

Only a few counts were recorded for this clone. V gene TRBV27 combines with J gene TRBJ2-1, with TRBD2 matching 8 bases. The CDR3 has 15 amino acids. Trimming removed 2 bases from V and 9 bases from J; junction bases left unmatched: 9. Germline V gene lookup returns CDR1 MNHEY and CDR2 SMNVEV (reference sequence). CDR3 residues: CASSLHGRAEVEQFF. The CDR3 DNA reads as TGTGCCAGCAGTTTACACGGGAGGGCCGAGGTTGAGCAGTTCTTC.

V usage is TRBV19 and J usage is TRBJ1-1, with 10 bases lining up with TRBD1. The CDR3 extends over 17 amino acids. With V trimmed by 8 bases and J by 2 bases, 14 bases remained unmatched. Germline V gene lookup returns CDR1 LNHDA and CDR2 SQIVND (reference sequence). The CDR3 is CASHTGTGEVRNTEAFF. The CDR3, as DNA: TGTGCCAGTCATACGGGGACAGGGGAGGTGCGAAACACTGAAGCTTTCTTT.

This chain joins TRBV10-3 and TRBJ1-5; D uncertain. Trimming took 2 bases from V and 4 from J, leaving 6 bases between them. The CDR3 has 13 amino acids. The germline V gene encodes CDR1 ENHRY and CDR2 SYGVKD. The CDR3 nucleotides read TGTGCCATCAGTGAGGTCCGGAATCAGCCCCAGCATTTT. As protein: CAISEVRNQPQHF.

As concerns this clone: Other DNA sequences from this sample encode an identical CDR3 as well. The chain links TRBV27 to TRBJ2-7; 9 bases line up with TRBD1. Germline lookup yields CDR1 MNHEY and CDR2 SMNVEV (reference sequence). V lost 3 bases, J lost 3 bases, and 3 bases stayed unmatched. The CDR3 is made up of 14 amino acids. CDR3 bases: TGTGCCAGCAGTTTTGGGACAGGGCGCTACGAGCAGTACTTC. This codes for CASSFGTGRYEQYF.

This chain joins TRBV28 and TRBJ2-1; the match to TRBD2 covers 13 bases. Per the germline V gene, CDR1 is MDHEN and CDR2 is SYDVKM. The J segment lost 8 bases and the V segment lost 11 bases, leaving 15 bases of the junction unmatched. This CDR3 has 16 amino acids. The CDR3 nucleotides read TGTGCCGCAAGAGACACACTAGCGGGAGGGAAGGATGAGCAGTTCTTC. It encodes CAARDTLAGGKDEQFF.

The genes are TRBV5-6 and TRBJ1-2; no reliable D call. CDR3 length equals 12 residues. V lost 4 bases and J lost 4, with 8 bases in between. The germline V gene has CDR1 SGHDT and CDR2 YYEEEE. The CDR3 sequence is CASSVDTYGYTF. CDR3 in DNA: TGTGCCAGCAGCGTCGACACCTATGGCTACACCTTC.

The V gene is TRBV7-2, the J gene TRBJ2-2, with D perhaps matching TRBD1 or TRBD2 (6 bases each). Germline V gives CDR1 SGHTA, CDR2 FQGNSA. Between the trimmed V and J ends, which lost 4 bases and 0 bases, there was a span of 15 bases. The CDR3 has 17 residues. The DNA for the CDR3 is TGTGCCAGCAGCTCACCGACAGGCGGGACGAACACCGGGGAGCTGTTTTTT. It encodes CASSSPTGGTNTGELFF.

This sequence joins TRBV9 and TRBJ1-4, with D possibly TRBD1 on 6 matching bases. This CDR3 has 16 amino acids. Germline values: CDR1 SGDLS, CDR2 YYNGEE. Deletions cut 4 bases from V and 5 bases from J, with 18 bases between. This CDR3 is CASSPGWGHQNEKLFF. DNA for the CDR3: TGTGCCAGCAGCCCAGGGTGGGGACATCAAAATGAAAAACTGTTTTTT.

Turning to this clone: Different DNA sequences within this sample yield the same CDR3. The rearrangement uses TRBV7-9 and TRBJ1-2, with TRBD1 matching 7 bases. The V and J ends lost 5 bases and 2 bases, in that order; junction bases with no gene match: 2. CDR3 length: 13 residues. Looked up from germline, CDR1 is SEHNR and CDR2 is FQNEAQ (reference sequence). The CDR3: CASSPTGNYGYTF. The CDR3 DNA reads as TGTGCCAGCAGCCCGACAGGGAACTATGGCTACACCTTC.

This rearrangement joins TRBV7-2 to TRBJ2-7; 7 bases align to TRBD2. Trimming cost V 5 bases and J 4 bases; bases outside gene matches: 11. This CDR3 spans 15 amino acids. CDR1 and CDR2 (germline): SGHTA, FQGNSA. CDR3 bases: TGTGCCAGCAGCGCCTATCCTAGCGGCTATTACGAGCAGTACTTC. Translated, it gives CASSAYPSGYYEQYF.

The chain combines TRBV5-5 with TRBJ1-5; D not certain. This CDR3 comprises 14 residues. Germline loops: CDR1 SGHKS, CDR2 YYEKEE (reference sequence). Trimming pared 5 bases from V and 5 bases from J, leaving 14 bases between. This chain's CDR3 is CASSFIGQHQPQHF. As DNA, the CDR3 is TGTGCCAGCAGTTTCATAGGGCAGCATCAGCCCCAGCATTTT.

The V call is TRBV27, the J call TRBJ2-5, with D tentatively TRBD1 or TRBD2 (5 bases each). The CDR3 contains 13 residues. V was trimmed by 5 bases and J by 4 bases, leaving 11 bases between them. Germline V CDR1 and CDR2: MNHEY, SMNVEV (reference sequence). The CDR3 nucleotides read TGTGCCAGCAGTCCGGGGCGGCGAGAGACCCAGTACTTC. Residues: CASSPGRRETQYF.

This chain connects TRBV7-9 to TRBJ2-1; tentatively, D is TRBD1 (5 bases). Germline-derived CDR1 and CDR2 are SEHNR and FQNEAQ (reference sequence). CDR3 size: 14 residues. Trimming removed 1 base from V and 8 bases from J, with 12 bases in between. In DNA, the CDR3 is TGTGCCAGCAGCTTAGAAGGGGTTTTCTATGAGCAGTTCTTC. It yields the protein CASSLEGVFYEQFF.

There are a few counts of this clone. This sequence joins TRBV7-9 and TRBJ1-5; D is unclear. This CDR3 region has 14 residues. V lost 8 bases to trimming and J lost 3 bases, with 14 bases between them. In germline, CDR1 is SEHNR, CDR2 FQNEAQ (reference sequence). CDR3 DNA sequence: TGTGCCAGCCTCCGAGGCCCGACCAATCAGCCCCAGCATTTT. It is translated as CASLRGPTNQPQHF.

V is TRBV5-1 and J is TRBJ2-2; D is ambiguous. The V gene's germline CDR1 is SGHRS and CDR2 YFSETQ. The CDR3 covers 14 residues. With 4 bases removed from V and 4 bases from J, the gap between germline ends came to 11 bases. CDR3 in DNA: TGCGCCAGCAGCCCAGATCTAAGCACCGGGGAGCTGTTTTTT. Its protein product is CASSPDLSTGELFF.

The chain recombines TRBV7-2 with TRBJ1-5, with D hard to call. The V end was cut by 5 bases, the J end by 0 bases, with 14 bases between. Looked up from germline, CDR1 is SGHTA and CDR2 is FQGNSA. The CDR3 is 16 residues long. CDR3 region: CASSLKAGVSNQPQHF. In DNA, the CDR3 is TGTGCCAGCAGCCTAAAGGCCGGGGTTAGCAATCAGCCCCAGCATTTT.

The V and J genes are TRBV4-3 and TRBJ1-4; a possible D gene is TRBD1 (5 bases). Between the trimmed V and J ends, which lost 4 bases and 8 bases, there was a span of 23 bases. In germline, CDR1 is LGHNA, CDR2 YSLEER. CDR3 size: 17 residues. DNA for the CDR3: TGCGCCAGCAGCCCTGGATTAATAGAGAGGTCAGGGGAAAAACTGTTTTTT. It translates to CASSPGLIERSGEKLFF.

Comment on this clone: Different DNA sequences within this sample yield the same CDR3. V and J are TRBV28 and TRBJ2-7; D is unresolved. The CDR3 covers 13 residues. V was trimmed by 2 bases and J by 0 bases, leaving 5 bases between them. CDR1 is MDHEN, CDR2 SYDVKM, per germline. The CDR3 DNA is TGTGCCAGCAGTTTACTCTCCTCCTACGAGCAGTACTTC. This encodes CASSLLSSYEQYF.

As regards this clone: A far larger clone is one nucleotide away, so this likely arose from a read error. The same CDR3 can be traced to other DNA sequences in this sample. V usage is TRBV5-1 and J usage is TRBJ1-1; perhaps TRBD1 as D (6 bases). The ends were cut back, 5 bases at V and 1 base at J, with 9 bases in the middle. The CDR3 totals 13 residues. Germline V CDR1 and CDR2: SGHRS, YFSETQ. DNA of the CDR3: TGCGCCAGCAGTCCCAGGGGGAACACTGAAGCTTTCTTT. Protein: CASSPRGNTEAFF.

The chain employs TRBV28 and TRBJ1-6; no firm D call. V was cut by 5 bases and J by 7 bases, with 12 bases left in between. This CDR3 spans 14 amino acids. Germline values: CDR1 MDHEN, CDR2 SYDVKM. CDR3 sequence (DNA): TGTGCCAGCAGTCTCCCTCGTCAAAATTCACCCCTCCACTTT. It codes for CASSLPRQNSPLHF.

This clone came up once. This chain links TRBV19 with TRBJ2-1; maybe TRBD2 (6 bases). The V end was cut by 1 base, the J end by 6 bases, with 10 bases between. Germline-derived CDR1 and CDR2 are LNHDA and SQIVND (reference sequence). The CDR3 contains 14 residues. The CDR3 DNA is TGTGCCAGTAGTATAGTGCGCGGGGCCAATGAGCAGTTCTTC. Residues: CASSIVRGANEQFF.

The chain carries TRBV7-2 and TRBJ2-1; D call uncertain. Germline loops: CDR1 SGHTA, CDR2 FQGNSA. The CDR3 spans 13 residues. V lost 1 base and J lost 8, with 9 bases in between. This chain's CDR3 is CASSLVREDEQFF. CDR3 nucleotide sequence: TGTGCCAGCAGCTTAGTGAGAGAGGATGAGCAGTTCTTC.

The chain has TRBV7-2 and TRBJ2-7; 11 bases fit TRBD2. Per germline, CDR1 SGHTA and CDR2 FQGNSA. The ends lost 5 bases at V and 5 bases at J; junction bases unmatched: 8. This CDR3 region has 15 residues. The CDR3 sequence is CASSRTSGRFNEQYF. The CDR3 DNA is TGTGCCAGCAGCCGAACTAGCGGGAGATTCAACGAGCAGTACTTC.

A single count supports this clone. One end of the junction varies from germline; a read error may be responsible. V usage is TRBV10-3 and J usage is TRBJ2-5; D remains ambiguous. CDR1 is ENHRY and CDR2 is SYGVKD in the germline V gene. There are 15 residues in the CDR3. This chain's CDR3 is CASSYASTHQETQYF. Here the CDR3 DNA reads TGTGCCAGCAGTTACGCTAGTACCCACCAAGAGACCCAGTACTTC.

This clone was counted once. The genes are TRBV7-3 and TRBJ1-4, with D possibly TRBD1 on 5 matching bases. Trimming removed 5 bases at V and 2 bases at J, with 12 bases between. This CDR3 comprises 15 residues. Germline-derived CDR1 and CDR2 are SGHTA and FQGTGA. The CDR3 nucleotides read TGTGCCAGCAGCCCAAATGGGGGGACTAATGAAAAACTGTTTTTT. Its protein product is CASSPNGGTNEKLFF.

This sequence joins TRBV2 and TRBJ1-4; 8 bases agree with TRBD1. J was trimmed by 8 bases and V by 5 bases; bases with no gene match: 10. Germline CDR1 and CDR2: SNHLY and FYNNEI. CDR3 length: 15 amino acids. The CDR3 DNA reads TGTGCCAGCAGTACCGACAGGGGTCATAGGGAAAAACTGTTTTTT. Protein: CASSTDRGHREKLFF. Filled out from reference TRBV2 and TRBJ1-4, the complete variable domain reads EPEVTQTPSHQVTQMGQEVILRCVPISNHLYFYWYRQILGQKVEFLVSFYNNEISEKSEIFDDQFSVERPDGSNFTLKIRSTKLEDSAMYFCASSTDRGHREKLFFGSGTQLSVL.

V is TRBV7-2 and J is TRBJ2-4, with 8 bases aligning to TRBD1. After removal of 5 bases from V and 5 bases from J, the junction contained 8 bases not matched to a gene. There are 15 residues in the CDR3. Germline values: CDR1 SGHTA, CDR2 FQGNSA. The CDR3 here is CASSPRPDRENIQYF. The CDR3 bases are TGTGCCAGCAGCCCGCGACCGGACAGGGAAAACATTCAGTACTTC.

The table lists this clone with many counts. This rearrangement joins TRBV4-1 to TRBJ2-5; D uncertain. The J call is in doubt because the DNA end fits TRBJ2-7 better. In germline, CDR1 is MGHRA, CDR2 YSYEKL. CDR3 length: 14 amino acids. CDR3 region: CASSPTRTSYEQYF. Written as DNA, the CDR3 is TGCGCCAGCAGCCCGACACGAACTTCCTACGAGCAGTACTTC.

The chain couples TRBV5-1 to TRBJ2-6; D call uncertain. The CDR3 is 14 amino acids. Germline CDR1 reads SGHRS; CDR2 reads YFSETQ. V gave up 4 bases and J gave up 0 bases, with 5 bases separating them. For the CDR3, the DNA is TGCGCCAGCAGCGACAACTCTGGGGCCAACGTCCTGACTTTC. This gives the protein CASSDNSGANVLTF. Looking up the rest from reference TRBV5-1 and TRBJ2-6 gives the full variable domain: KAGVTQTPRYLIKTRGQQVTLSCSPISGHRSVSWYQQTPGQGLQFLFEYFSETQRNKGNFPGRFSGRQFSNSRSEMNVSTLELGDSALYLCASSDNSGANVLTFGAGSRLTVL.